This T cell receptor beta chain comes out of a study of cytomegalovirus exposure and HLA in healthy donors. Overall study findings and caveats: The classifier reportedly diagnosed cytomegalovirus status with high sensitivity and specificity. Generally TCR sequences proved uncommon, though certain public TCRs appeared in numerous donors.

There are many counts of this clone. Its specificity is not known. The PCR contained 60 Vbeta and 13 Jbeta primers. The table came from immunoSEQ multiplex PCR; TCRdb's copy has only in-frame clones and leaves some out. Of under 200,000 clones detected, less than 80% appear once; the ten largest clones hold 0.65% to 0.75%. Healthy bone marrow donors made up the donor group. Losses at the gene ends were 8 bases for V and 6 bases for J; bases not matched to a gene: 22. Germline V gene lookup returns CDR1 MGHRA and CDR2 YSYEKL. The CDR3 is 20 amino acids. This sequence was found in a middle-aged woman in good health and CMV-seronegative. The J gene is TRBJ2-3, the V gene TRBV4-1; 14 nucleotides agree with TRBD2. Sequences were obtained from PBMCs. CDR3 sequence: CASESPSPRLAGGPKDTQYF. CDR3 nucleotide sequence: TGCGCCAGCGAATCCCCTTCTCCCCGACTAGCGGGAGGGCCTAAGGATACGCAGTATTTT.